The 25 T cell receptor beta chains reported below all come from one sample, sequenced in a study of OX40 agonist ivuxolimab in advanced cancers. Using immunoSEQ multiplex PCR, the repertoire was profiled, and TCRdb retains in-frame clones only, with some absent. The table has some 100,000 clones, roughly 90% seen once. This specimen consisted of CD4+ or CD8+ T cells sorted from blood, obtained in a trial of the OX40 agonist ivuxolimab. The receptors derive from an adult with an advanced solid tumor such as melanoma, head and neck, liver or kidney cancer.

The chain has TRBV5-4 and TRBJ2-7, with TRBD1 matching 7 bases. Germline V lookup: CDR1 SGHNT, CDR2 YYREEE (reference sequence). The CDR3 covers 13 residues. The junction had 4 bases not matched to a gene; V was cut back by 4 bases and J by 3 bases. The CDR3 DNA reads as TGTGCCAGCAGCCCCGGACAGGACTACGAGCAGTACTTC. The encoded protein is CASSPGQDYEQYF. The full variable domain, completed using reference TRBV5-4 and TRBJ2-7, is ETGVTQSPTHLIKTRGQQVTLRCSSQSGHNTVSWYQQALGQGPQFIFQYYREEENGRGNFPPRFSGLQFPNYSSELNVNALELDDSALYLCASSPGQDYEQYFGPGTRLTVT.

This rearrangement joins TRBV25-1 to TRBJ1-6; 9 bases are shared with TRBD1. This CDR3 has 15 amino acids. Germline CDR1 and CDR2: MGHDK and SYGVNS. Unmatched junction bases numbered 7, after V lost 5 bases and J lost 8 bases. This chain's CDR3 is CASSLGTGWHSPLHF. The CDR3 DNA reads TGTGCCAGCAGTCTAGGGACAGGGTGGCATTCACCCCTCCACTTT.

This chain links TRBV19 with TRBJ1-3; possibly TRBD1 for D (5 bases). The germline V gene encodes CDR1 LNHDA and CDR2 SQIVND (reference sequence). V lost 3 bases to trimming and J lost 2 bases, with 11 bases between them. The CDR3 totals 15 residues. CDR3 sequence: CASSMGTGPGNTIYF. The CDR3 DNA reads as TGTGCCAGTAGTATGGGGACTGGCCCTGGAAACACCATATATTTT.

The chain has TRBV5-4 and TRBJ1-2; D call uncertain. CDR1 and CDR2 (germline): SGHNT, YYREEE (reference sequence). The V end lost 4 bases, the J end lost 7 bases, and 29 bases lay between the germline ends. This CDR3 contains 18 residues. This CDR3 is CASSLTPSPLSVSGGYTF. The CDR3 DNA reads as TGTGCCAGCAGCCTCACACCCTCTCCGCTTTCTGTTTCTGGTGGCTACACCTTC. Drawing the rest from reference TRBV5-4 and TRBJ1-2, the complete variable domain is ETGVTQSPTHLIKTRGQQVTLRCSSQSGHNTVSWYQQALGQGPQFIFQYYREEENGRGNFPPRFSGLQFPNYSSELNVNALELDDSALYLCASSLTPSPLSVSGGYTFGSGTRLTVV.

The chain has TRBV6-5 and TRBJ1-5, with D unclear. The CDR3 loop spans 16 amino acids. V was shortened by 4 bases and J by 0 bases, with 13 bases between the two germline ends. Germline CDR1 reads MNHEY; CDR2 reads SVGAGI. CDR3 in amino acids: CASSWKGPYSNQPQHF. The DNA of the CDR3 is TGTGCCAGCAGTTGGAAGGGCCCTTATAGCAATCAGCCCCAGCATTTT.

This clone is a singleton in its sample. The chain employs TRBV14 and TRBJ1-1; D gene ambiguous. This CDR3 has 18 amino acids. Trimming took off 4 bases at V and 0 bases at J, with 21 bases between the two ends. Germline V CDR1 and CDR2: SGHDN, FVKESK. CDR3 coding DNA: TGTGCCAGCAGCCCAAAACACCTCCCGATCAACTTGAACACTGAAGCTTTCTTT. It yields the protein CASSPKHLPINLNTEAFF.

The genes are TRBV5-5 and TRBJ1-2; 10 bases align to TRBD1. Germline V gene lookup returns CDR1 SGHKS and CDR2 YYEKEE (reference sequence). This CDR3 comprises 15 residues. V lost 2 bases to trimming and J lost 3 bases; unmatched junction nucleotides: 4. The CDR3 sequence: CASSLGTGEYYGYTF. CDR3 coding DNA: TGTGCCAGCAGCTTAGGGACAGGGGAATACTATGGCTACACCTTC.

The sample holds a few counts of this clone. The CDR3 sequence: CASSLWVRDTEAFF. The CDR3 DNA reads as TGTGCCAGCAGTTTATGGGTAAGGGACACTGAAGCTTTCTTT. The chain recombines TRBV27 with TRBJ1-1, with D unresolved. Germline V gene data show CDR1 as MNHEY and CDR2 as SMNVEV (reference sequence). Trimming took 1 base from V and 3 from J, leaving 9 bases between them. There are 14 residues in the CDR3.

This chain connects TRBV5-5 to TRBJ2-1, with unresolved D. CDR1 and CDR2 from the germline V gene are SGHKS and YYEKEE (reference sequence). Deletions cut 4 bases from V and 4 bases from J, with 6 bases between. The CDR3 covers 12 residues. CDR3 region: CASSQRYNEQFF. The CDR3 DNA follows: TGTGCCAGCAGCCAGAGATACAATGAGCAGTTCTTC.

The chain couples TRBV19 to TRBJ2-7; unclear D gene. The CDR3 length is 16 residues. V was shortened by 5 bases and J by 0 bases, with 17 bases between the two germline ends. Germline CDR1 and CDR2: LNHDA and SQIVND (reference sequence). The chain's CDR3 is CASSAPWTESSYEQYF. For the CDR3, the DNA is TGTGCCAGTAGTGCTCCTTGGACGGAGAGCTCCTACGAGCAGTACTTC.

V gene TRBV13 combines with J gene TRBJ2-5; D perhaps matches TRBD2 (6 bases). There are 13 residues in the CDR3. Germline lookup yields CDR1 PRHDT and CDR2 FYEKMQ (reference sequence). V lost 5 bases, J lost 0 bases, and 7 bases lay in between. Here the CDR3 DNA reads TGTGCCAGCAGCGCGGGATACCAAGAGACCCAGTACTTC. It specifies CASSAGYQETQYF.

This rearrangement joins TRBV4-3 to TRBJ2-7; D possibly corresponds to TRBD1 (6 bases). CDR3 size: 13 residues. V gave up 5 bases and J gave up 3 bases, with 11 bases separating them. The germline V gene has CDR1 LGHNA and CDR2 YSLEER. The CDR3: CASSSSQGYEQYF. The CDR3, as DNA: TGCGCCAGCAGCAGTTCACAGGGCTACGAGCAGTACTTC.

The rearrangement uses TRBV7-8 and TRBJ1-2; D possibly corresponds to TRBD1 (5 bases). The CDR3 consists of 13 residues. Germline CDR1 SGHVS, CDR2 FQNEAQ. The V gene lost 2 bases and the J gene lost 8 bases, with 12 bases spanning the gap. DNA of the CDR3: TGTGCCAGCAGCTTACGGGACTCCCCGGGCTACACCTTC. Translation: CASSLRDSPGYTF.

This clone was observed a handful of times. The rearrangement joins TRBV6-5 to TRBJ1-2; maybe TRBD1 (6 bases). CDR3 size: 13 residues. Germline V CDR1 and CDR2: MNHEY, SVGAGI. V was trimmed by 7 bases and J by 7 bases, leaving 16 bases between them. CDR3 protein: CASTPDRSLGYTF. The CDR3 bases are TGTGCCAGCACCCCGGACAGATCTCTTGGCTACACCTTC.

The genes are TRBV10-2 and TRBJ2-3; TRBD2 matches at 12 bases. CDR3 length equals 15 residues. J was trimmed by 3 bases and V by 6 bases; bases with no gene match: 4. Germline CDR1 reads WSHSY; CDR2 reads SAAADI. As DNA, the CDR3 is TGCGCCAGCAGCCAACTAGCGGGAGGTACAGATACGCAGTATTTT. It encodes CASSQLAGGTDTQYF.

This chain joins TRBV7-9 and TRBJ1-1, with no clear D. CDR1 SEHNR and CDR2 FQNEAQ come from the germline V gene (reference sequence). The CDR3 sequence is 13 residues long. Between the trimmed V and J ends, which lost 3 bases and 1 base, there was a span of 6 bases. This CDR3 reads CASSFGANTEAFF. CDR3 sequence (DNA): TGTGCCAGCAGCTTCGGAGCGAACACTGAAGCTTTCTTT.

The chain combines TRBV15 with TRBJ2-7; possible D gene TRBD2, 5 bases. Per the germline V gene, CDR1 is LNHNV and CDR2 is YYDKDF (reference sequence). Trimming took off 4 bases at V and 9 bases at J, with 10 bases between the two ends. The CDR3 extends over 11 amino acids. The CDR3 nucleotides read TGTGCCACCAGCATCACGGAGGTGCAGTACTTC. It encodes CATSITEVQYF.

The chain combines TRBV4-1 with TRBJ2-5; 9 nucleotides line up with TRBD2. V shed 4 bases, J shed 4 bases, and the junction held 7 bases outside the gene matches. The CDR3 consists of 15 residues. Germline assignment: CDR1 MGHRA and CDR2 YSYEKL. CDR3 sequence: CASSPNSGGLETQYF. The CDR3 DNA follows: TGCGCCAGCAGCCCCAATAGCGGGGGTTTAGAGACCCAGTACTTC.

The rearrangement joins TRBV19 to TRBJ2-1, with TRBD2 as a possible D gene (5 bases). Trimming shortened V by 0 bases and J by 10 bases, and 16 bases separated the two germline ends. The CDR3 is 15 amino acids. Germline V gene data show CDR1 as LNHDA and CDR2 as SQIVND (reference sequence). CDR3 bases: TGTGCCAGTAGTATAGATCCGGACTTGGTGGAAGAGCAGTTCTTC. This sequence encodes CASSIDPDLVEEQFF.

CDR3 DNA sequence: TGTGCCACCAGAGTGACAGGAAAGGGAGCTTTCTTT. Protein: CATRVTGKGAFF. This rearrangement joins TRBV15 to TRBJ1-1, with D possibly being TRBD1 (6 bases). The CDR3 runs 12 residues. Trimming removed 6 bases at V and 10 bases at J, with 15 bases between. CDR1 LNHNV and CDR2 YYDKDF come from the germline V gene (reference sequence).

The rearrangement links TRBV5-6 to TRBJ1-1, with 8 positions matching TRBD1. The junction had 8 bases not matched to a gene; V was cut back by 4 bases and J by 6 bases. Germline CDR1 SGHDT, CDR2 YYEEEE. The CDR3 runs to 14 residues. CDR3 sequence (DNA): TGTGCCAGCAGCCCTGGACAGGGTTCTTCTGAAGCTTTCTTT. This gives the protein CASSPGQGSSEAFF.

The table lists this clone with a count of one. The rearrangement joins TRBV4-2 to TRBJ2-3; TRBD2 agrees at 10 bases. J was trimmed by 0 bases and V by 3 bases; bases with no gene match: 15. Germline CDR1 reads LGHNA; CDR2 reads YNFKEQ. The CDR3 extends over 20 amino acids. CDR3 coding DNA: TGTGCCAGCAGCCAGTTTGGGAAGAGGACTAGCGGCTCTAGCACAGATACGCAGTATTTT. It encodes CASSQFGKRTSGSSTDTQYF.

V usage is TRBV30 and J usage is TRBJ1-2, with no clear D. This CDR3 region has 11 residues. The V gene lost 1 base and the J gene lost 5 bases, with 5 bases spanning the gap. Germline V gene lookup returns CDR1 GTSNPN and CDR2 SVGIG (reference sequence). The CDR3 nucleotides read TGTGCCTGGAGTGACGGATATGGCTACACCTTC. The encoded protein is CAWSDGYGYTF.

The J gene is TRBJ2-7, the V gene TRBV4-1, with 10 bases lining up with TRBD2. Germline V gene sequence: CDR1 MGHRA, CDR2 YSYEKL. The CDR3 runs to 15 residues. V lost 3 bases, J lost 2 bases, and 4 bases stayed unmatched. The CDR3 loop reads CASSHSSGSTYEQYF. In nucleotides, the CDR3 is TGCGCCAGCAGCCACTCTAGCGGGAGTACCTACGAGCAGTACTTC.

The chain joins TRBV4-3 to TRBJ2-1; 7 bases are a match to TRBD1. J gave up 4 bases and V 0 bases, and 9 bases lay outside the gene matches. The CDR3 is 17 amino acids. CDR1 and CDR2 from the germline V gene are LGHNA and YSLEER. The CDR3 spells CASSQDSRTGLYNEQFF. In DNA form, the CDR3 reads TGCGCCAGCAGCCAAGACTCGCGGACAGGCCTATACAATGAGCAGTTCTTC.